The clone carrying this TCR beta chain has ten or more counts. The CDR3 has 14 residues. The ends were cut back, 1 base at V and 1 base at J, with 7 bases in the middle. Germline V lookup: CDR1 SGHVS, CDR2 FQNEAQ. It was RNA transcripts that yielded the amplified TCR beta CDR3 regions. An initial round of RT-PCR targeting the TCR CDR3 relied on the HTBI primer set. Using its own MiXCR run on the multiplex PCR reads, TCRdb lists one record per CDR3 protein. The sample has fewer than 350,000 distinct CDR3 sequences; over 15% are singletons. This specimen comes from a study of T cells in Graves' hyperthyroidism and ophthalmopathy.

The V call is TRBV7-8, the J call TRBJ1-1; D uncertain. The sample was blood. This receptor was identified in a woman in her 40s with Graves' ophthalmopathy. The CDR3 reads CASSLVRQNTEAFF. CDR3 in DNA: TGTGCCAGCAGCTTAGTGAGACAGAACACTGAAGCTTTCTTT.